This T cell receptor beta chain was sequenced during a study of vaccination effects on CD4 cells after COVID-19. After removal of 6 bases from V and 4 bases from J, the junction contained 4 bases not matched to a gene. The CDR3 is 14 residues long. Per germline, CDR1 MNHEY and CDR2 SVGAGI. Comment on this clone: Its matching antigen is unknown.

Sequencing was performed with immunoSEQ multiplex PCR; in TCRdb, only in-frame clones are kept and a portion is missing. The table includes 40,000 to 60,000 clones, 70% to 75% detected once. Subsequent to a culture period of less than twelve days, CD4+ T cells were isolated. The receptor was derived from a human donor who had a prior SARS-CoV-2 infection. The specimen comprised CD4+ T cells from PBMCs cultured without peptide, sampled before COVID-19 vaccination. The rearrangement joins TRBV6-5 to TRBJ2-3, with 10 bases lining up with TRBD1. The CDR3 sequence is CASRPGTGADTQYF. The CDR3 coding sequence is TGTGCCAGCAGGCCCGGGACAGGGGCAGATACGCAGTATTTT.